This T cell receptor beta chain was identified in a study of cytomegalovirus exposure and HLA in healthy donors. The repertoire was sequenced with immunoSEQ multiplex PCR; TCRdb's copy has only in-frame clones and lacks some. Among roughly 200,000 clones, about 89% were seen once, and the ten largest hold roughly 6.6%. Germline lookup yields CDR1 MNHEY and CDR2 SMNVEV (reference sequence). The CDR3 is made up of 15 amino acids. The V and J ends lost 2 bases and 3 bases respectively, with 14 bases between them. Sequencing used PBMCs. This chain uses TRBV27 with TRBJ2-7; no clear D gene. The receptor comes from a man aged 30-40 years in good health and CMV-seropositive. The CDR3 sequence is CASSLLSVGYYEQYF. CDR3 sequence (DNA): TGTGCCAGCAGTTTACTAAGCGTGGGATACTACGAGCAGTACTTC.